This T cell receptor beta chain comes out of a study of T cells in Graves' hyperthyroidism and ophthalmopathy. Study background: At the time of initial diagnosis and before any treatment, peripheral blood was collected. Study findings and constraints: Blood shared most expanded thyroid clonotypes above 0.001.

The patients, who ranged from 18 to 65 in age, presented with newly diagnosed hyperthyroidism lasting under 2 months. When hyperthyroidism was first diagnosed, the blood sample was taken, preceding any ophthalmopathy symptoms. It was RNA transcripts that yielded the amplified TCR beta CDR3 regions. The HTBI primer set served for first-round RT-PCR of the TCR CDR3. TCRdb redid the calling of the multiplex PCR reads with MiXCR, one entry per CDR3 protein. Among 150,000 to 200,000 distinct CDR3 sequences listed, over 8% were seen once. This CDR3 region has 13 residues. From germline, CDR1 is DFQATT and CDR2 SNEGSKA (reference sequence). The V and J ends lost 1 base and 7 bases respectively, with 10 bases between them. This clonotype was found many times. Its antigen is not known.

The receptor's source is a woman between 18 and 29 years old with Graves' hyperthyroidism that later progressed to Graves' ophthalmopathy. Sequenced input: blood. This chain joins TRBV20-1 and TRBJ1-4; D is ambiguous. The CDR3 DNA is TGCAGTGCTAGAGCGGGGTTCGGTGAAAAACTGTTTTTT. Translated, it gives CSARAGFGEKLFF.